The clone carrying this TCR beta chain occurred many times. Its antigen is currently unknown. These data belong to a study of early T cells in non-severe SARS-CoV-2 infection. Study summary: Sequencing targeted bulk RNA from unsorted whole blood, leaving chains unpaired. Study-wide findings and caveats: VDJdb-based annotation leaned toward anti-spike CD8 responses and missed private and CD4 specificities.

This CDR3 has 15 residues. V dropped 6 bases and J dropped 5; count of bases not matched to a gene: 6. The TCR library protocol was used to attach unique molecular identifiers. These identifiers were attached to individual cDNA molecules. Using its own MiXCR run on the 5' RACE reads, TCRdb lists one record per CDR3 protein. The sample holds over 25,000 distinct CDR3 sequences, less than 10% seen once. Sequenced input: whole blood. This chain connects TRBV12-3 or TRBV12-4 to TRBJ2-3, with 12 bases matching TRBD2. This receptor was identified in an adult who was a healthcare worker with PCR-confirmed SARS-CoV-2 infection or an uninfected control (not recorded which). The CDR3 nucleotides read TGTGCCAGCAGCTCGACTAGCGGGGGCCTAGATACGCAGTATTTT. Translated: CASSSTSGGLDTQYF.